The 32 T cell receptor beta chains in this list originate from one sample, sequenced in a study of blood T cell repertoires in COVID-19. Method: immunoSEQ multiplex PCR; TCRdb's copy keeps in-frame clones and lacks some. Counted here are about 190,000 clones, 70% to 90% occurring once; the ten biggest clones make up about 1.1%. Source material: peripheral blood. These receptors were collected from a man aged 25-45 years with acute or convalescent COVID-19.

This clone has a single count. The chain is built from TRBV2 and TRBJ1-2; D ambiguous. The CDR3 loop spans 13 amino acids. Germline V lookup: CDR1 SNHLY, CDR2 FYNNEI. The V gene lost 6 bases and the J gene lost 8 bases, with 16 bases spanning the gap. The CDR3, as DNA: TGTGCCAGCAGCCCGGGGTCCACGGGGGGCTACACCTTC. Residues: CASSPGSTGGYTF.

This clone was detected once. The chain combines TRBV7-8 with TRBJ2-1; 7 nucleotides match TRBD1. Germline assignment: CDR1 SGHVS and CDR2 FQNEAQ. The CDR3 extends over 15 amino acids. Trimming at V came to 1 base and at J to 12 bases, leaving 12 bases not matched to a gene. In nucleotides, the CDR3 is TGTGCCAGCAGCTTAGAACCCCGACAGGGTAATTGGCAGTTCTTC. Its translation: CASSLEPRQGNWQFF.

The rearrangement links TRBV6-1 to TRBJ1-1; D call uncertain. Trimming cost V 2 bases and J 4 bases, with 5 bases left between them. CDR3 length: 12 amino acids. CDR1 and CDR2 from the germline V gene are MNHNS and SASEGT. Here the CDR3 DNA reads TGTGCCAGCAGTGAACAATTCACTGAAGCTTTCTTT. Protein: CASSEQFTEAFF.

This clone is a singleton in its sample. The chain couples TRBV19 to TRBJ1-2, with TRBD1 identical over 7 bases. Trimming at V came to 3 bases and at J to 0 bases, leaving 7 bases not matched to a gene. The CDR3 spans 16 residues. Germline CDR1 reads LNHDA; CDR2 reads SQIVND (reference sequence). In DNA, the CDR3 is TGTGCCAGTAGTATTCCGGGACAGCGAGCTAACTATGGCTACACCTTC. Protein sequence: CASSIPGQRANYGYTF.

The chain employs TRBV6-6 and TRBJ2-7; D unclear. V was clipped by 4 bases and J by 1 base, with 14 bases between them. The CDR3 totals 15 residues. Per germline, CDR1 MNHNY and CDR2 SVGAGI (reference sequence). The CDR3 DNA reads TGTGCCAGCAGTTTCGTTCAACAGCCGTCCTACGAGCAGTACTTC. This encodes CASSFVQQPSYEQYF.

This chain uses TRBV24-1 with TRBJ2-3; 7 bases are a match to TRBD2. V lost 1 base to trimming and J lost 6 bases; unmatched junction nucleotides: 6. The CDR3 contains 15 residues. CDR1 and CDR2 (germline): KGHDR, SFDVKD. This CDR3 is CATSDFGLGGDTQYF. The DNA of the CDR3 is TGTGCCACCAGTGATTTCGGACTAGGAGGGGATACGCAGTATTTT.

J is TRBJ2-7 and V is TRBV2, with 11 positions matching TRBD2. CDR1 SNHLY and CDR2 FYNNEI come from the germline V gene. J lost 5 bases, V lost 8 bases, and 8 bases had no gene match. This CDR3 comprises 14 residues. The CDR3 sequence: CASRTSGSNHEQYF. CDR3 coding DNA: TGTGCCAGCCGCACTAGCGGGAGTAATCACGAGCAGTACTTC.

This sequence joins TRBV30 and TRBJ1-4; the D gene is possibly TRBD1 (5 bases). From germline, CDR1 is GTSNPN and CDR2 SVGIG (reference sequence). Trimming pared 4 bases from V and 10 bases from J, leaving 22 bases between. The CDR3 has 15 residues. The CDR3 bases are TGTGCCTGGAATCACGGGACTGAACGGGGGGTAAAACTGTTTTTT. As protein: CAWNHGTERGVKLFF.

The V and J genes are TRBV27 and TRBJ1-2, with D hard to call. Germline V gives CDR1 MNHEY, CDR2 SMNVEV (reference sequence). V lost 5 bases and J 0 bases, leaving 13 bases between the germline ends. This CDR3 has 15 amino acids. CDR3 in amino acids: CASSRREGANYGYTF. The DNA of the CDR3 is TGTGCCAGCAGTCGCCGAGAGGGCGCTAACTATGGCTACACCTTC.

This chain uses TRBV6-6 with TRBJ1-4, with D perhaps matching TRBD1 (6 bases). There are 14 residues in the CDR3. The germline V and J ends were trimmed by 6 bases and 7 bases, with 15 bases remaining between them. Germline assignment: CDR1 MNHNY and CDR2 SVGAGI (reference sequence). The CDR3 region has the DNA TGTGCCAGCAGGGTAGGGGGAGTAGGTGAAAAACTGTTTTTT. This translates into CASRVGGVGEKLFF.

This chain links TRBV10-3 with TRBJ2-3; D call uncertain. Trimming stripped 5 bases from V and 2 bases from J, with 5 bases between. The germline CDR1 and CDR2 sequences are ENHRY and SYGVKD. This CDR3 contains 12 residues. CDR3 sequence: CAISSDTDTQYF. CDR3 nucleotides: TGTGCCATCAGTAGCGACACAGATACGCAGTATTTT.

The rearrangement links TRBV2 to TRBJ1-5; D possibly corresponds to TRBD1 (5 bases). The V end was cut by 4 bases, the J end by 5 bases, with 9 bases between. The CDR3 is 13 amino acids. Germline V CDR1 and CDR2: SNHLY, FYNNEI. CDR3 coding DNA: TGTGCCAGCAGTGCCCAGGGTCATCAGCCCCAGCATTTT. It translates to CASSAQGHQPQHF.

There are a few counts of this clone. The chain employs TRBV4-1 and TRBJ2-1; D possibly corresponds to TRBD1 (5 bases). This CDR3 comprises 13 residues. Looked up from germline, CDR1 is MGHRA and CDR2 is YSYEKL. V lost 5 bases and J 9 bases, leaving 14 bases between the germline ends. The DNA for the CDR3 is TGCGCCAGCAGCTTGTTGTTTGGGGCTGAGCAGTTCTTC. Its protein is CASSLLFGAEQFF.

V and J are TRBV30 and TRBJ2-1; 8 nucleotides agree with TRBD1. With 0 bases clipped from V and 4 bases from J, the junction kept 5 bases outside the gene matches. CDR1 and CDR2 from the germline V gene are GTSNPN and SVGIG (reference sequence). The CDR3 is made up of 15 amino acids. The CDR3 here is CAWSVPGQGYNEQFF. CDR3 nucleotides: TGTGCCTGGAGTGTTCCAGGACAGGGATACAATGAGCAGTTCTTC.

The V gene is TRBV6-5, the J gene TRBJ1-5; 9 bases line up with TRBD1. After removal of 5 bases from V and 1 base from J, the junction contained 3 bases not matched to a gene. The germline V gene has CDR1 MNHEY and CDR2 SVGAGI. This CDR3 spans 15 amino acids. In DNA, the CDR3 is TGTGCCAGCAGTAAGGACAGGGGCAGCAATCAGCCCCAGCATTTT. Amino acid sequence: CASSKDRGSNQPQHF.

The chain joins TRBV28 to TRBJ2-2; 13 nucleotides align to TRBD2. Germline trimming cut 3 bases from V and 5 bases from J; bases unmatched to any gene: 6. The CDR3 is 17 amino acids. In germline, CDR1 is MDHEN, CDR2 SYDVKM. CDR3 region: CASSFLGTSGKTGELFF. The CDR3 DNA follows: TGTGCCAGCAGTTTTCTGGGGACTAGCGGGAAGACCGGGGAGCTGTTTTTT.

The chain employs TRBV18 and TRBJ1-5, with D unclear. The CDR3 sequence is 14 residues long. V lost 2 bases and J lost 3, with 8 bases in between. CDR1 is KGHSH and CDR2 is LQKENI in the germline V gene. CDR3 region: CASSPGRLNQPQHF. CDR3 DNA sequence: TGTGCCAGCTCACCAGGGAGGCTCAATCAGCCCCAGCATTTT. The full variable domain, completed using reference TRBV18 and TRBJ1-5, is NAGVMQNPRHLVRRRGQEARLRCSPMKGHSHVYWYRQLPEEGLKFMVYLQKENIIDESGMPKERFSAEFPKEGPSILRIQQVVRGDSAAYFCASSPGRLNQPQHFGDGTRLSIL.

The V call is TRBV29-1, the J call TRBJ1-3; D might be TRBD1 (5 bases). The CDR3 consists of 14 residues. Germline V gene lookup returns CDR1 SQVTM and CDR2 ANQGSEA. Between the trimmed V and J ends, which lost 7 bases and 1 base, there was a span of 14 bases. The CDR3 coding sequence is TGCAGCGCTTATGACAGACTTTCTGGAAACACCATATATTTT. It encodes CSAYDRLSGNTIYF. Supplemented by reference TRBV29-1 and TRBJ1-3, the full variable domain reads SAVISQKPSRDICQRGTSLTIQCQVDSQVTMMFWYRQQPGQSLTLIATANQGSEATYESGFVIDKFPISRPNLTFSTLTVSNMSPEDSSIYLCSAYDRLSGNTIYFGEGSWLTVV.

The J gene is TRBJ1-1, the V gene TRBV7-2; D remains unclear. The ends were cut back, 5 bases at V and 4 bases at J, with 17 bases in the middle. The germline V gene encodes CDR1 SGHTA and CDR2 FQGNSA. This CDR3 is 15 amino acids long. The CDR3 reads CASSALLGKSTEAFF. DNA of the CDR3: TGTGCCAGCAGCGCGCTACTAGGAAAAAGCACTGAAGCTTTCTTT.

The chain joins TRBV15 to TRBJ1-5; no clear D gene. Between the trimmed V and J ends, which lost 2 bases and 2 bases, there was a span of 10 bases. CDR1 LNHNV and CDR2 YYDKDF come from the germline V gene (reference sequence). This CDR3 has 15 amino acids. CDR3 DNA sequence: TGTGCCACCAGCAGAAAGGACGGGGGCAATCAGCCCCAGCATTTT. This gives the protein CATSRKDGGNQPQHF. Full variable domain (outside the CDR3, taken from reference TRBV15 and TRBJ1-5): DAMVIQNPRYQVTQFGKPVTLSCSQTLNHNVMYWYQQKSSQAPKLLFHYYDKDFNNEADTPDNFQSRRPNTSFCFLDIRSPGLGDTAMYLCATSRKDGGNQPQHFGDGTRLSIL.

CDR3 in amino acids: CAWSTGLVGEGIYF. The CDR3 nucleotides read TGTGCCTGGAGTACCGGGTTAGTCGGAGAAGGCATATATTTT. V is TRBV30 and J is TRBJ1-3; D is ambiguous. Germline assignment: CDR1 GTSNPN and CDR2 SVGIG (reference sequence). This CDR3 contains 14 residues. V was shortened by 2 bases and J by 12 bases, with 20 bases between the two germline ends. Drawing the rest from reference TRBV30 and TRBJ1-3, the complete variable domain is SQTIHQWPATLVQPVGSPLSLECTVEGTSNPNLYWYRQAAGRGLQLLFYSVGIGQISSEVPQNLSASRPQDRQFILSSKKLLLSDSGFYLCAWSTGLVGEGIYFGEGSWLTVV.

This chain joins TRBV6-5 and TRBJ1-2; no reliable D call. There are 11 residues in the CDR3. V was cut by 4 bases and J by 3 bases, with 3 bases left in between. Looked up from germline, CDR1 is MNHEY and CDR2 is SVGAGI. CDR3 residues: CASSSYYGYTF. The CDR3, as DNA: TGTGCCAGCAGTTCCTACTATGGCTACACCTTC.

The V gene is TRBV5-5, the J gene TRBJ2-7; D might be TRBD1 (6 bases). Trimming took off 4 bases at V and 3 bases at J, with 14 bases between the two ends. The CDR3 sequence is 14 residues long. Germline V gene data show CDR1 as SGHKS and CDR2 as YYEKEE (reference sequence). CDR3 sequence (DNA): TGTGCCAGCAGCGTGTCCGGGACACACTACGAGCAGTACTTC. This encodes CASSVSGTHYEQYF. The full variable domain, in which reference TRBV5-5 and TRBJ2-7 provide the parts outside the CDR3, is DAGVTQSPTHLIKTRGQQVTLRCSPISGHKSVSWYQQVLGQGPQFIFQYYEKEERGRGNFPDRFSARQFPNYSSELNVNALLLGDSALYLCASSVSGTHYEQYFGPGTRLTVT.

V and J are TRBV4-1 and TRBJ1-1; TRBD1 agrees at 12 bases. The germline V gene has CDR1 MGHRA and CDR2 YSYEKL. The length of the CDR3 is 18 residues. Unmatched junction bases numbered 11, after V lost 1 base and J lost 5 bases. The CDR3 DNA sequence: TGCGCCAGCAGCCAAGCTTGGGGGACAGGGGGCAAAGGAACTGAAGCTTTCTTT. This translates into CASSQAWGTGGKGTEAFF.

J is TRBJ2-7 and V is TRBV18; TRBD1 aligns across 9 bases. Germline V gene sequence: CDR1 KGHSH, CDR2 LQKENI. Trimming at V came to 2 bases and at J to 7 bases, leaving 0 bases not matched to a gene. CDR3 size: 12 residues. The CDR3 sequence: CASSPGTGEQYF. The CDR3, as DNA: TGTGCCAGCTCACCAGGGACAGGGGAGCAGTACTTC.

The chain joins TRBV30 to TRBJ1-3, with TRBD1 matching over 7 bases. CDR3 length: 13 residues. Germline-derived CDR1 and CDR2 are GTSNPN and SVGIG (reference sequence). The trim removed 2 bases at V and 8 bases at J, leaving 6 bases unmatched. CDR3 DNA: TGTGCCTGGAGTCCGAGACAGGGTCACACCATATATTTT. This sequence encodes CAWSPRQGHTIYF.

The chain joins TRBV7-3 to TRBJ2-1, with 10 bases fitting TRBD2. This CDR3 region has 15 residues. Looked up from germline, CDR1 is SGHTA and CDR2 is FQGTGA. With V trimmed by 2 bases and J by 6 bases, 4 bases remained unmatched. CDR3 bases: TGTGCCAGCAGCTTAGTTGGACTAGCGGTCAATGAGCAGTTCTTC. Protein: CASSLVGLAVNEQFF.

This clone was observed a single time. The chain has TRBV10-3 and TRBJ2-3, with TRBD1 identical over 7 bases. Germline trimming cut 3 bases from V and 2 bases from J; bases unmatched to any gene: 2. The CDR3 covers 14 residues. CDR1 is ENHRY and CDR2 is SYGVKD in the germline V gene. The CDR3 DNA is TGTGCCATCAGTGAACAGGGGTCCACAGATACGCAGTATTTT. It translates to CAISEQGSTDTQYF.

The chain combines TRBV9 with TRBJ2-1; TRBD1 agrees at 8 bases. Germline V gene sequence: CDR1 SGDLS, CDR2 YYNGEE. The CDR3 extends over 16 amino acids. J was trimmed by 7 bases and V by 0 bases; bases with no gene match: 9. The CDR3 here is CASSVVGQGFLNEQFF. In nucleotides, the CDR3 is TGTGCCAGCAGCGTAGTAGGACAGGGCTTCCTAAATGAGCAGTTCTTC.

V usage is TRBV29-1 and J usage is TRBJ1-5; D perhaps matches TRBD1 (6 bases). The V gene's germline CDR1 is SQVTM and CDR2 ANQGSEA. The CDR3 contains 13 residues. V lost 7 bases, J lost 6 bases, and 16 bases lay in between. The CDR3 DNA reads as TGCAGCGCGCTGGGGGCCCCGGGTCAGCCCCAGCATTTT. It encodes CSALGAPGQPQHF.

The chain joins TRBV7-2 to TRBJ2-4; D perhaps matches TRBD1 (5 bases). The ends were cut back, 2 bases at V and 0 bases at J, with 17 bases in the middle. The CDR3 has 18 residues. Germline V gives CDR1 SGHTA, CDR2 FQGNSA. The CDR3 region is CASSLQGALHLAKNIQYF. CDR3 bases: TGTGCCAGCAGCTTACAGGGTGCGCTTCATCTAGCCAAAAACATTCAGTACTTC. Full variable domain (missing parts from reference TRBV7-2 and TRBJ2-4): GAGVSQSPSNKVTEKGKDVELRCDPISGHTALYWYRQSLGQGLEFLIYFQGNSAPDKSGLPSDRFSAERTGGSVSTLTIQRTQQEDSAVYLCASSLQGALHLAKNIQYFGAGTRLSVL.

The J gene is TRBJ2-7, the V gene TRBV20-1; tentatively, D is TRBD2 (6 bases). V shed 3 bases and J shed 2 bases, with 14 bases lying between them. The CDR3 is made up of 14 amino acids. Germline lookup yields CDR1 DFQATT and CDR2 SNEGSKA (reference sequence). The CDR3 sequence: CSASFGGRTYEQYF. Here the CDR3 DNA reads TGCAGTGCTAGTTTCGGGGGAAGGACCTACGAGCAGTACTTC.